The clone carrying this TCR beta chain was seen only a few times. The junction and the germline gene differ at one end; a read error may be behind it. Germline CDR1 is DFQATT and CDR2 is SNEGSKA (reference sequence). The CDR3 spans 12 residues. The sample belongs to a study of blood T cells in healthy people across ages. Then a second PCR, running roughly 7 to 11 cycles, was carried out with a sample-barcoded 5' primer and a J-beta primer mix. TCRdb independently ran MiXCR on the 5' RACE reads; one entry per CDR3 protein. Of around 1.7 million distinct CDR3 sequences listed, 25% to 30% were seen once; the top ten hold about 8%.

The sample taken for sequencing was blood. The sequence came from a woman aged 25-40 years in good health. The chain recombines TRBV20-1 with TRBJ1-1; D gene unclear. As DNA, the CDR3 is TGCAGTGCTGGGGTTTTGAAGACTGAAGCTTTCTTT. It yields the protein CSAGVLKTEAFF.